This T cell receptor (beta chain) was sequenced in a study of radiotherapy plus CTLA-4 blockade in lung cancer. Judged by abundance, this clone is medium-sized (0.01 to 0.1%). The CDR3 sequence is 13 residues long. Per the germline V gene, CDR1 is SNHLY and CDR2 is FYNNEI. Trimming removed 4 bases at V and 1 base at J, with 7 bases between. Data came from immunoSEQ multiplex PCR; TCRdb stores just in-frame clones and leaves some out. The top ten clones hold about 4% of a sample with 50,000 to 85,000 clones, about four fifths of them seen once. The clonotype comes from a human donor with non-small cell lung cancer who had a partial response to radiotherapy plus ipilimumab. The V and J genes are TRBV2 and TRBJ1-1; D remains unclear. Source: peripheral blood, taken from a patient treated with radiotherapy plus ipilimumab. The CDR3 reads CASSGAANTEAFF. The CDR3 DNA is TGTGCCAGCAGTGGCGCGGCGAACACTGAAGCTTTCTTT.